One and the same sample provided the 17 T cell receptor beta chains below, sequenced in a study of CD8 T cells in ankylosing spondylitis. TCRdb reprocessed the 5' RACE reads with MiXCR, giving one entry per CDR3 protein. The sample has 100,000 to 150,000 distinct CDR3 sequences, 17% seen once. No antigens are known for them. General observations from the study: A motif of 7 to 9 highly homologous TCR beta variants was seen as apparently characteristic of ankylosing spondylitis blood.

Material for sequencing was blood, either unsorted or a sorted T cell fraction (not recorded which). All receptors derive from a male donor with ankylosing spondylitis.

This clonotype has more than one count but fewer than ten. The rearrangement joins TRBV3-1 to TRBJ2-2, with TRBD1 as a possible D gene (7 bases). The CDR3 sequence is 17 residues long. V was shortened by 0 bases and J by 4 bases, with 15 bases between the two germline ends. Germline V CDR1 and CDR2: LGHDT, YNNKEL (reference sequence). This CDR3 reads CASSQDRWRGRTGELFF. The CDR3 DNA is TGTGCCAGCAGCCAAGATCGGTGGAGGGGGCGCACCGGGGAGCTGTTTTTT.

The chain employs TRBV27 and TRBJ1-1; 7 nucleotides align to TRBD1. With 5 bases clipped from V and 9 bases from J, the junction kept 12 bases outside the gene matches. The germline gives CDR1 MNHEY, CDR2 SMNVEV (reference sequence). CDR3 length equals 14 residues. The CDR3 nucleotides read TGTGCCAGCAGTCCTCTCGGACAGGCAACGCAAGCTTTCTTT. Translated: CASSPLGQATQAFF.

This clonotype was counted ten times or more. The chain uses TRBV7-6 and TRBJ2-3; TRBD2 matches 11 bases. Unmatched junction bases numbered 3, after V lost 0 bases and J lost 4 bases. Germline V lookup: CDR1 SGHVS, CDR2 FNYEAQ. The CDR3 totals 16 residues. The CDR3 loop is CASSLATLAGADTQYF. The CDR3 DNA follows: TGTGCCAGCAGCTTAGCTACACTAGCGGGAGCAGATACGCAGTATTTT.

As to this clonotype: It may be a read error: a sequence one base away is much more abundant. The rearrangement links TRBV4-1 to TRBJ2-7, with 7 bases that match TRBD1. This CDR3 comprises 14 residues. Germline CDR1 MGHRA, CDR2 YSYEKL. V dropped 3 bases and J dropped 6; count of bases not matched to a gene: 8. The DNA of the CDR3 is TGCGCCAGCAGCCATTCAGGGGGTCCGTCCGAGCAGTACTTC. This sequence encodes CASSHSGGPSEQYF.

The rearrangement joins TRBV12-3 or TRBV12-4 to TRBJ2-7; 9 bases align to TRBD2. With V trimmed by 2 bases and J by 5 bases, 4 bases remained unmatched. The CDR3 sequence is 14 residues long. CDR3 sequence (DNA): TGTGCCAGCAGTTTACGAGTAGCGGGAGACGAGCAGTACTTC. It yields the protein CASSLRVAGDEQYF.

This clonotype has just a few counts. V is TRBV18 and J is TRBJ1-4, with unresolved D. Trimming left V 0 bases short and J 0 bases short, with 8 bases between. This CDR3 is 16 amino acids long. The germline V gene encodes CDR1 KGHSH and CDR2 LQKENI. CDR3 DNA sequence: TGTGCCAGCTCACCACCCCAGGTTGCAACTAATGAAAAACTGTTTTTT. Translated: CASSPPQVATNEKLFF.

A single count supports this clonotype. The chain joins TRBV4-3 to TRBJ2-5, with D unresolved. Germline V gives CDR1 LGHNA, CDR2 YSLEER. The CDR3 extends over 16 amino acids. Trimming removed 0 bases from V and 2 bases from J, with 13 bases in between. CDR3 in DNA: TGCGCCAGCAGCCAAGAGATAGTTGGGCGGCAAGAGACCCAGTACTTC. Encoded protein: CASSQEIVGRQETQYF.

This chain links TRBV9 with TRBJ2-1, with D tentatively TRBD1 (5 bases). This CDR3 comprises 15 residues. V was trimmed by 2 bases and J by 7 bases, leaving 16 bases between them. CDR1 and CDR2 from the germline V gene are SGDLS and YYNGEE. The CDR3 spells CASSVDQIPGNEQFF. CDR3 sequence (DNA): TGTGCCAGCAGCGTGGACCAAATCCCAGGGAATGAGCAGTTCTTC.

The V gene is TRBV27, the J gene TRBJ1-2; tentatively, D is TRBD1 (5 bases). This CDR3 region has 13 residues. The V end lost 5 bases, the J end lost 8 bases, and 15 bases lay between the germline ends. Germline-derived CDR1 and CDR2 are MNHEY and SMNVEV (reference sequence). The CDR3 DNA reads as TGTGCCAGCAGTGTAATGGGGCGGGAAGGCTACACCTTC. Translating it yields CASSVMGREGYTF.

The chain joins TRBV27 to TRBJ1-6; D gene uncertain. V lost 2 bases, J lost 7 bases, and 12 bases lay in between. Germline values: CDR1 MNHEY, CDR2 SMNVEV (reference sequence). This CDR3 contains 15 residues. CDR3 region: CASSLNAIGNSPLHF. DNA for the CDR3: TGTGCCAGCAGTTTAAACGCTATCGGCAATTCACCCCTCCACTTT.

The chain couples TRBV5-6 to TRBJ2-7; perhaps TRBD2 as D (7 bases). V was shortened by 2 bases and J by 1 base, with 10 bases between the two germline ends. CDR1 and CDR2 from the germline V gene are SGHDT and YYEEEE. The CDR3 is 14 amino acids. The CDR3 loop is CASSFGGPSYEQYF. The DNA for the CDR3 is TGTGCCAGCAGCTTCGGGGGGCCGTCCTACGAGCAGTACTTC.

J is TRBJ2-7 and V is TRBV4-1; D is perhaps TRBD2 (7 bases). The ends were cut back, 1 base at V and 4 bases at J, with 11 bases in the middle. Germline V lookup: CDR1 MGHRA, CDR2 YSYEKL. The length of the CDR3 is 14 residues. CDR3: CASSQVGGVYEQYF. The CDR3, as DNA: TGCGCCAGCAGCCAAGTAGGGGGGGTGTACGAGCAGTACTTC.

The chain has TRBV29-1 and TRBJ2-2; 9 bases fit TRBD1. After removal of 0 bases from V and 5 bases from J, the junction contained 4 bases not matched to a gene. The CDR3 length is 15 residues. Germline V gene sequence: CDR1 SQVTM, CDR2 ANQGSEA. The CDR3 protein is CSVEETGGRTGELFF. The CDR3 nucleotides are TGCAGCGTTGAAGAGACAGGGGGTAGAACCGGGGAGCTGTTTTTT.

The chain recombines TRBV7-9 with TRBJ1-6; D is unresolved. The V gene's germline CDR1 is SEHNR and CDR2 FQNEAQ (reference sequence). This CDR3 is built from 15 residues. With 1 base removed from V and 7 bases from J, the gap between germline ends came to 11 bases. In DNA, the CDR3 is TGTGCCAGCAGCTTAGTAGGGCAGGCCAATTCACCCCTCCACTTT. This sequence encodes CASSLVGQANSPLHF.

The table lists this clonotype with many counts. The chain combines TRBV14 with TRBJ2-1, with D tentatively TRBD2 (5 bases). This CDR3 is built from 15 residues. The ends were cut back, 5 bases at V and 6 bases at J, with 17 bases in the middle. In germline, CDR1 is SGHDN, CDR2 FVKESK. CDR3 bases: TGTGCCAGCAGCGATGGGCGGAGGTCCCTCAATGAGCAGTTCTTC. Its translation is CASSDGRRSLNEQFF.

The sample holds a few counts of this clonotype. V gene TRBV4-1 combines with J gene TRBJ2-7; no clear D gene. Germline CDR1 and CDR2: MGHRA and YSYEKL. This CDR3 region has 13 residues. V was trimmed by 0 bases and J by 3 bases, leaving 6 bases between them. The CDR3 nucleotides read TGCGCCAGCAGCCAAGAAATTATCTACGAGCAGTACTTC. As protein: CASSQEIIYEQYF.

This clonotype was counted between two and nine times. The CDR3: CASSQSIRTEVDTQYF. CDR3 in DNA: TGCGCCAGCAGCCAAAGCATTCGTACGGAGGTCGATACGCAGTATTTT. The chain couples TRBV4-3 to TRBJ2-3, with D possibly TRBD2 on 5 matching bases. V was pared by 2 bases and J by 6 bases, with 18 bases between. This CDR3 region has 16 residues. Looked up from germline, CDR1 is LGHNA and CDR2 is YSLEER.